A selection of T cell receptor beta chains follows, all from one sample in a study of CD8 T cells in ankylosing spondylitis. TCRdb reprocessed the 5' RACE reads via MiXCR and lists one record per CDR3 protein. The sample shows a few hundred thousand distinct CDR3 sequences, roughly 8% of them seen only once. Sequencing input: blood, either unsorted or a sorted T cell fraction (not recorded which). The receptors were gathered from a male donor with ankylosing spondylitis. Both conserved end residues are part of each CDR3. D genes are given only for firm matches. Clone size is shown for a subset of rows, as once, few, many or a class of expanded clone.

TRBJ2-4,TRBV28,many,-,CASSSGQDKNIQYF,TGTGCCAGCAGTTCCGGACAAGACAAAAACATTCAGTACTTC
TRBJ2-7,TRBV6-5,-,TRBD1,CASSYGRDSFYEQYF,TGTGCCAGCAGTTATGGCCGGGACAGTTTCTACGAGCAGTACTTC
TRBJ1-5,TRBV10-3,-,TRBD1,CAIRPGQGGNQPQHF,TGTGCCATCAGACCGGGACAGGGTGGCAATCAGCCCCAGCATTTT
TRBJ2-7,TRBV4-1,many,-,CASSQPTAELSYEQYF,TGCGCCAGCAGCCAACCTACAGCAGAACTCTCCTACGAGCAGTACTTC
TRBJ2-7,TRBV10-3,few,-,CAIWDTGYEQYF,TGTGCCATCTGGGACACAGGATACGAGCAGTACTTC
TRBJ2-7,TRBV14,many,-,CASSQEGRVYEQYF,TGTGCCAGCAGCCAAGAGGGCAGGGTCTACGAGCAGTACTTC
TRBJ2-3,TRBV7-8,-,TRBD2,CASSPTSGRTDTQYF,TGTGCCAGCAGCCCGACTAGCGGGAGAACAGATACGCAGTATTTT
TRBJ2-5,TRBV29-1,-,-,CSVEGIGGETQYF,TGCAGCGTTGAAGGGATCGGGGGCGAGACCCAGTACTTC
TRBJ2-7,TRBV19,-,-,CASRAGLSDEQYF,TGTGCCAGTCGCGCGGGGCTGAGCGACGAGCAGTACTTC
TRBJ2-1,TRBV20-1,few,-,CSASTVSRSNEQFF,TGCAGTGCGTCAACAGTTTCCCGATCCAATGAGCAGTTCTTC
TRBJ2-7,TRBV9,few,-,CASSVGGGGRIEF,TGTGCCAGCAGCGTAGGAGGAGGGGGCCGCATTGAATTC
TRBJ1-1,TRBV3-1,-,-,CASSRRAANTEAFF,TGTGCCAGCAGCCGCCGCGCGGCGAACACTGAAGCTTTCTTT
TRBJ2-2,TRBV20-1,many,-,CSAISTGELFF,TGCAGTGCTATAAGCACCGGGGAGCTGTTTTTT
TRBJ2-7,TRBV13,many,TRBD2,CASSQWTSGYEQYF,TGTGCCAGCAGCCAGTGGACTAGTGGATACGAGCAGTACTTC
TRBJ2-1,TRBV28,many,TRBD2,CASSGLAGEGEQFF,TGTGCCAGCAGCGGGCTAGCGGGAGAAGGTGAGCAGTTCTTC